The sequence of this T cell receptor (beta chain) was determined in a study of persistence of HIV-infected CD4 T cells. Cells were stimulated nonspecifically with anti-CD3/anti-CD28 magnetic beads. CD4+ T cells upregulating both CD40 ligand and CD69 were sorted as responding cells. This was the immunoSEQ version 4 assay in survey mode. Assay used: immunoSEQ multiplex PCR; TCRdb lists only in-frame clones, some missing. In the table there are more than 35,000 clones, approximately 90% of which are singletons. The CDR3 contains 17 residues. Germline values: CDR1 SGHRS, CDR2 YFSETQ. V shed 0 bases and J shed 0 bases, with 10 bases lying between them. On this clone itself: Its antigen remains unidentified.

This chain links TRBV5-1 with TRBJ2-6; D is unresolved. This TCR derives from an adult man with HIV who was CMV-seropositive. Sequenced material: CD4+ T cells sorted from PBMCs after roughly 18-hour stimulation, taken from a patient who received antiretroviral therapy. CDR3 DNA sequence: TGCGCCAGCAGCTTGGGGCCCCCAGACTCTGGGGCCAACGTCCTGACTTTC. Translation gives CASSLGPPDSGANVLTF.